These 32 T cell receptor beta chains originate from one sample sequenced in a study of cytomegalovirus exposure and HLA in healthy donors. Both 60 Vbeta primers and 13 Jbeta primers went into the PCR. Some clones are missing from TCRdb's copy, which holds only in-frame ones; the method was immunoSEQ multiplex PCR. Counted here are 95,000 to 130,000 clones, around 62% occurring once; the ten biggest clones make up just under 9.5%. The sample comprised PBMCs. The receptors stem from a woman aged 40 to 55 in good health and CMV-seropositive.

The CDR3 is CASSVASARPPYEQYF. The CDR3 nucleotides are TGTGCCAGCAGCGTAGCTTCGGCTAGGCCTCCCTACGAGCAGTACTTC. This sequence joins TRBV9 and TRBJ2-7; no clear D gene. The CDR3 totals 16 residues. The germline CDR1 and CDR2 sequences are SGDLS and YYNGEE. V lost 0 bases and J 2 bases, leaving 15 bases between the germline ends.

The chain joins TRBV10-3 to TRBJ2-7; a weak D match, TRBD2 (6 bases). V was cut by 6 bases and J by 2 bases, with 17 bases left in between. The germline CDR1 and CDR2 sequences are ENHRY and SYGVKD. There are 15 residues in the CDR3. CDR3 coding DNA: TGTGCCATCAGAGGAGGGGCGGGACGAACCTACGAGCAGTACTTC. Encoded protein: CAIRGGAGRTYEQYF.

About this clone: One end of the junction is discordant with germline, which a read error may explain. The chain carries TRBV7-9 and TRBJ2-5; D unclear. Germline V CDR1 and CDR2: SEHNR, FQNEAQ (reference sequence). The CDR3 is made up of 12 amino acids. CDR3 nucleotide sequence: TGTTCCAGCAGCCCCATCCAAGAGACCCAGTACTTC. Translating gives CSSSPIQETQYF. Drawing the rest from reference TRBV7-9 and TRBJ2-5, the complete variable domain is DTGVSQNPRHKITKRGQNVTFRCDPISEHNRLYWYRQTLGQGPEFLTYFQNEAQLEKSRLLSDRFSAERPKGSFSTLEIQRTEQGDSAMYLCSSSPIQETQYFGPGTRLLVL.

This clone was detected a few times. V gene TRBV4-2 combines with J gene TRBJ1-4; D unclear. Per germline, CDR1 LGHNA and CDR2 YNFKEQ. Between the trimmed V and J ends, which lost 4 bases and 4 bases, there was a span of 10 bases. The CDR3 spans 14 residues. CDR3 sequence reads: CASSLQSDNEKLFF. CDR3 in DNA: TGTGCCAGCAGCCTTCAGTCAGATAATGAAAAACTGTTTTTT.

This clone was counted between two and nine times. V usage is TRBV2 and J usage is TRBJ2-7; D uncertain. The CDR3 is 13 amino acids. Germline CDR1 is SNHLY and CDR2 is FYNNEI. Trimming cost V 3 bases and J 0 bases, with 6 bases left between them. The CDR3 spells CASSEETSYEQYF. Here the CDR3 DNA reads TGTGCCAGCAGTGAGGAGACCTCCTACGAGCAGTACTTC.

The chain recombines TRBV28 with TRBJ2-7; 8 bases agree with TRBD2. Losses at the gene ends were 7 bases for V and 7 bases for J; bases not matched to a gene: 15. Per germline, CDR1 MDHEN and CDR2 SYDVKM. This CDR3 is built from 15 residues. For the CDR3, the DNA is TGTGCCAGCACCAATAGCGGGACCCCTACTAAGGAGCAGTACTTC. It codes for CASTNSGTPTKEQYF.

The rearrangement uses TRBV4-1 and TRBJ2-1; D might be TRBD2 (5 bases). The V gene's germline CDR1 is MGHRA and CDR2 YSYEKL. The length of the CDR3 is 14 residues. Trimming pared 4 bases from V and 4 bases from J, leaving 11 bases between. CDR3 amino acids: CASSRNSGYNEQFF. The CDR3, as DNA: TGCGCCAGCAGCCGTAACAGCGGTTACAATGAGCAGTTCTTC.

This clone was counted only a few times. The chain employs TRBV6-6 and TRBJ1-2; D possibly corresponds to TRBD1 (6 bases). The CDR3 covers 13 residues. The V end lost 6 bases, the J end lost 6 bases, and 14 bases lay between the germline ends. Germline CDR1 is MNHNY and CDR2 is SVGAGI (reference sequence). CDR3 nucleotides: TGTGCCAGCAGCTCCGACAGGCGAGATGGCTACACCTTC. Translating it yields CASSSDRRDGYTF.

The V call is TRBV7-2, the J call TRBJ2-2, with D perhaps matching TRBD2 (6 bases). In germline, CDR1 is SGHTA, CDR2 FQGNSA. This CDR3 contains 15 residues. Deletions cut 2 bases from V and 4 bases from J, with 11 bases between. The CDR3 DNA reads TGTGCCAGCAGCTTAACGGGAGTTCGCACCGGGGAGCTGTTTTTT. Its protein is CASSLTGVRTGELFF.

This chain uses TRBV19 with TRBJ2-5; 16 positions match TRBD2. Trimming at V came to 7 bases and at J to 2 bases, leaving 1 base not matched to a gene. This CDR3 contains 15 residues. Per the germline V gene, CDR1 is LNHDA and CDR2 is SQIVND (reference sequence). CDR3 in amino acids: CASTGLAGGQETQYF. CDR3 nucleotides: TGTGCCAGTACGGGACTAGCGGGAGGGCAAGAGACCCAGTACTTC.

The V gene is TRBV28, the J gene TRBJ2-7; 7 nucleotides match TRBD1. The trim removed 5 bases at V and 3 bases at J, leaving 22 bases unmatched. Germline loops: CDR1 MDHEN, CDR2 SYDVKM. The CDR3 has 19 residues. For the CDR3, the DNA is TGTGCCAGCAGTACCAGACAGGGTATCCGCGGCCGCTCCTACTACGAGCAGTACTTC. It translates to CASSTRQGIRGRSYYEQYF. The full variable domain, its missing parts supplied by reference TRBV28 and TRBJ2-7, is DVKVTQSSRYLVKRTGEKVFLECVQDMDHENMFWYRQDPGLGLRLIYFSYDVKMKEKGDIPEGYSVSREKKERFSLILESASTNQTSMYLCASSTRQGIRGRSYYEQYFGPGTRLTVT.

V usage is TRBV2 and J usage is TRBJ2-1; 7 bases are shared with TRBD1. The germline gives CDR1 SNHLY, CDR2 FYNNEI. This CDR3 is built from 10 residues. V lost 5 bases and J lost 13; bases outside the gene matches: 2. CDR3 in DNA: TGTGCCAGCAGTAGACAGGGCCAGTTCTTC. This translates into CASSRQGQFF.

The V and J genes are TRBV7-8 and TRBJ2-1, with D unresolved. Between the trimmed V and J ends, which lost 2 bases and 0 bases, there was a span of 14 bases. Germline V gene sequence: CDR1 SGHVS, CDR2 FQNEAQ. This CDR3 has 17 amino acids. This CDR3 is CASSLKREAGSYNEQFF. The CDR3 coding sequence is TGTGCCAGCAGCTTAAAGAGAGAGGCCGGCTCCTACAATGAGCAGTTCTTC.

This clone was counted between two and nine times. The rearrangement uses TRBV6-1 and TRBJ1-1; D remains ambiguous. Trimming pared 0 bases from V and 4 bases from J, leaving 12 bases between. The germline gives CDR1 MNHNS, CDR2 SASEGT. The CDR3 contains 15 residues. CDR3 amino acids: CASSEARGRGTEAFF. CDR3 nucleotide sequence: TGTGCCAGCAGTGAAGCTAGAGGGCGCGGCACTGAAGCTTTCTTT.

J is TRBJ1-3 and V is TRBV28, with D unresolved. This CDR3 is 17 amino acids long. CDR1 and CDR2 from the germline V gene are MDHEN and SYDVKM. With 2 bases removed from V and 0 bases from J, the gap between germline ends came to 14 bases. The CDR3 region is CASSLPTGTYSGNTIYF. CDR3 nucleotides: TGTGCCAGCAGTTTACCCACGGGAACTTACTCTGGAAACACCATATATTTT.

This sequence joins TRBV29-1 and TRBJ1-1; D might be TRBD1 (5 bases). Germline V gene lookup returns CDR1 SQVTM and CDR2 ANQGSEA. This CDR3 has 15 amino acids. The V end lost 3 bases, the J end lost 1 base, and 15 bases lay between the germline ends. The chain's CDR3 is CSVEQSYRRNTEAFF. As DNA, the CDR3 is TGCAGCGTTGAGCAGTCCTACAGGCGGAACACTGAAGCTTTCTTT.

The rearrangement uses TRBV11-3 and TRBJ2-1, with D hard to call. Germline assignment: CDR1 SGHNT and CDR2 YENEEA. The ends were cut back, 5 bases at V and 3 bases at J, with 2 bases in the middle. The CDR3 is made up of 11 amino acids. The CDR3 DNA follows: TGTGCCAGCAGCCACTACAATGAGCAGTTCTTC. The encoded protein is CASSHYNEQFF.

V gene TRBV7-9 combines with J gene TRBJ1-1; unclear D gene. The germline V and J ends were trimmed by 5 bases and 7 bases, with 11 bases remaining between them. Germline CDR1 reads SEHNR; CDR2 reads FQNEAQ (reference sequence). This CDR3 contains 12 residues. The CDR3, as DNA: TGTGCCAGCAGCCCACGCGGTAGTGAAGCTTTCTTT. It encodes CASSPRGSEAFF.

The V gene is TRBV29-1, the J gene TRBJ2-1; possibly TRBD2 for D (5 bases). The V gene's germline CDR1 is SQVTM and CDR2 ANQGSEA. The CDR3 length is 15 residues. Trimming left V 1 base short and J 6 bases short, with 16 bases between. CDR3 in amino acids: CSVEGHVGVSNEQFF. Written as DNA, the CDR3 is TGCAGCGTTGAAGGCCACGTCGGGGTTTCCAATGAGCAGTTCTTC.

This clone came up a few times. V is TRBV19 and J is TRBJ1-2, with D perhaps matching TRBD1 (6 bases). CDR3 length equals 15 residues. The germline CDR1 and CDR2 sequences are LNHDA and SQIVND (reference sequence). V was trimmed by 5 bases and J by 4 bases, leaving 17 bases between them. The CDR3 sequence: CASSPTLDSGYGYTF. The CDR3 DNA sequence: TGTGCCAGTAGTCCCACCCTGGACAGCGGCTATGGCTACACCTTC.

This chain connects TRBV6-5 to TRBJ1-5; no definite D call. Germline V gene lookup returns CDR1 MNHEY and CDR2 SVGAGI. The V end was cut by 1 base, the J end by 5 bases, with 6 bases between. CDR3 length: 13 amino acids. CDR3 bases: TGTGCCAGCAGTTACTTTCCGGATCAGCCCCAGCATTTT. Translation: CASSYFPDQPQHF.

This chain connects TRBV5-6 to TRBJ2-1; TRBD2 aligns across 11 bases. Trimming at V came to 5 bases and at J to 12 bases, leaving 7 bases not matched to a gene. This CDR3 has 13 amino acids. Germline V gene sequence: CDR1 SGHDT, CDR2 YYEEEE. The CDR3 loop is CASSDGTSGWQFF. In nucleotides, the CDR3 is TGTGCCAGCAGTGATGGGACTAGCGGCTGGCAGTTCTTC. Full variable domain (missing parts from reference TRBV5-6 and TRBJ2-1): DAGVTQSPTHLIKTRGQQVTLRCSPKSGHDTVSWYQQALGQGPQFIFQYYEEEERQRGNFPDRFSGHQFPNYSSELNVNALLLGDSALYLCASSDGTSGWQFFGPGTRLTVL.

The CDR3 region has the DNA TGTGCCAGCAGTGCGACTAGCGGACCCTACGAGCAGTACTTC. Amino acids: CASSATSGPYEQYF. V is TRBV25-1 and J is TRBJ2-7; 9 nucleotides match TRBD2. This CDR3 is 14 amino acids long. Trimming at V came to 4 bases and at J to 2 bases, leaving 3 bases not matched to a gene. In germline, CDR1 is MGHDK, CDR2 SYGVNS.

This clone has a single count. The chain links TRBV5-6 to TRBJ2-1; 8 nucleotides agree with TRBD2. V trimming: 4 bases; J trimming: 6 bases; junction bases outside the gene matches: 12. The CDR3 covers 16 residues. CDR1 and CDR2 from the germline V gene are SGHDT and YYEEEE. The CDR3 DNA follows: TGTGCCAGCAGCGGAGGACCGGGAGGGATGGGCAATGAGCAGTTCTTC. This translates into CASSGGPGGMGNEQFF.

V is TRBV6-5 and J is TRBJ2-5; tentatively, D is TRBD1 (7 bases). The J call could be wrong; TRBJ2-7 is a better fit for the DNA end. Germline CDR1 MNHEY, CDR2 SVGAGI. CDR3 length equals 13 residues. CDR3 bases: TGTGCCAGTGGCGGGACAGATTCCTACGAGCAGTACTTC. Protein product: CASGGTDSYEQYF.

CDR3 protein: CASRVEQGSGGELFF. For the CDR3, the DNA is TGTGCCAGCAGGGTCGAACAGGGGAGTGGGGGGGAGCTGTTTTTT. This chain uses TRBV2 with TRBJ2-2; 7 nucleotides align to TRBD1. Germline V gives CDR1 SNHLY, CDR2 FYNNEI. V lost 6 bases to trimming and J lost 8 bases; unmatched junction nucleotides: 12. This CDR3 is built from 15 residues.

The rearrangement links TRBV28 to TRBJ2-5; 7 nucleotides line up with TRBD2. The junction had 10 bases not matched to a gene; V was cut back by 6 bases and J by 6 bases. This CDR3 spans 14 amino acids. Germline V gene sequence: CDR1 MDHEN, CDR2 SYDVKM. In nucleotides, the CDR3 is TGTGCCAGCAGCCCCGGACTAGTTTATCAGACCCAGTACTTC. Its translation is CASSPGLVYQTQYF.

This clone has a handful of counts. The chain has TRBV27 and TRBJ2-1, with TRBD2 matching over 7 bases. The germline gives CDR1 MNHEY, CDR2 SMNVEV (reference sequence). The CDR3 length is 13 residues. Trimming removed 6 bases from V and 4 bases from J; junction bases left unmatched: 3. CDR3 in DNA: TGTGCCAGCAGGCTAGCGGCGTACAATGAGCAGTTCTTC. This translates into CASRLAAYNEQFF.

V is TRBV7-3 and J is TRBJ2-3, with a possible D match to TRBD1 (6 bases). The germline V gene has CDR1 SGHTA and CDR2 FQGTGA. The CDR3 is 13 amino acids. Trimming took off 3 bases at V and 6 bases at J, with 10 bases between the two ends. The CDR3 loop is CASSLGAWDTQYF. DNA for the CDR3: TGTGCCAGCAGCTTGGGGGCGTGGGATACGCAGTATTTT.

The V gene is TRBV11-1, the J gene TRBJ1-1; D is unresolved. The V end lost 0 bases, the J end lost 10 bases, and 12 bases lay between the germline ends. Per germline, CDR1 SGHAT and CDR2 FQDESV (reference sequence). The CDR3 consists of 13 residues. CDR3 in DNA: TGTGCCAGCAGCTTAGCTGGAAAGGAGGGAGCTTTCTTT. Translating gives CASSLAGKEGAFF.

V usage is TRBV5-6 and J usage is TRBJ2-7; possibly TRBD2 for D (5 bases). The V end was cut by 0 bases, the J end by 7 bases, with 5 bases between. The CDR3 consists of 11 residues. Germline-derived CDR1 and CDR2 are SGHDT and YYEEEE. CDR3 DNA: TGTGCCAGCAGCTTGGCGGGGGAGCAGTACTTC. The encoded protein is CASSLAGEQYF. Combining the CDR3 with reference TRBV5-6 and TRBJ2-7 gives the whole variable domain DAGVTQSPTHLIKTRGQQVTLRCSPKSGHDTVSWYQQALGQGPQFIFQYYEEEERQRGNFPDRFSGHQFPNYSSELNVNALLLGDSALYLCASSLAGEQYFGPGTRLTVT.

A single count supports this clone. The rearrangement uses TRBV6-5 and TRBJ1-4; 9 bases map to TRBD1. With V trimmed by 5 bases and J by 6 bases, 4 bases remained unmatched. This CDR3 comprises 14 residues. Germline V lookup: CDR1 MNHEY, CDR2 SVGAGI. Here the CDR3 DNA reads TGTGCCAGCAGTAACAGGGGGCTGGATGAAAAACTGTTTTTT. It encodes CASSNRGLDEKLFF.